Shown below are 17 T cell receptor beta chains from a single sample sequenced in a study of blood T cell repertoires in COVID-19. Assay: immunoSEQ multiplex PCR; the TCRdb copy retains only in-frame clones and omits some. The sample records 60,000 to 75,000 clones, roughly 85% being singletons. Sequencing was done on a sample of peripheral blood. These TCRs come from a man aged 25-45 years with acute or convalescent COVID-19.

The V call is TRBV10-3, the J call TRBJ1-3, with D unresolved. Germline CDR1 ENHRY, CDR2 SYGVKD. The CDR3 totals 13 residues. V lost 10 bases, J lost 0 bases, and 10 bases lay in between. CDR3: CATLQSSGNTIYF. The CDR3, as DNA: TGTGCCACCCTACAGAGCTCTGGAAACACCATATATTTT.

This chain uses TRBV5-1 with TRBJ1-2; the D gene is possibly TRBD1 (6 bases). The CDR3 extends over 13 amino acids. The germline V gene encodes CDR1 SGHRS and CDR2 YFSETQ. V dropped 4 bases and J dropped 2 bases, with 9 bases sitting between them. The CDR3 DNA reads as TGCGCCAGCAGCCCCGGGACAAACTATGGCTACACCTTC. It specifies CASSPGTNYGYTF.

The chain joins TRBV9 to TRBJ2-2; 11 bases align to TRBD2. J lost 3 bases, V lost 0 bases, and 7 bases had no gene match. Germline CDR1 and CDR2: SGDLS and YYNGEE. The CDR3 is 18 amino acids. CDR3 DNA sequence: TGTGCCAGCAGCGTAGTTGATAGCGGGAGGGGTGACACCGGGGAGCTGTTTTTT. The encoded protein is CASSVVDSGRGDTGELFF.

The chain links TRBV30 to TRBJ1-1, with a possible D match to TRBD1 (6 bases). The CDR3 runs 14 residues. The germline gives CDR1 GTSNPN, CDR2 SVGIG (reference sequence). The ends were cut back, 2 bases at V and 4 bases at J, with 14 bases in the middle. The CDR3 protein is CAWSHGTYGTEAFF. DNA of the CDR3: TGTGCCTGGAGTCATGGGACATACGGCACTGAAGCTTTCTTT. Full variable domain (remainder filled in from reference TRBV30 and TRBJ1-1): SQTIHQWPATLVQPVGSPLSLECTVEGTSNPNLYWYRQAAGRGLQLLFYSVGIGQISSEVPQNLSASRPQDRQFILSSKKLLLSDSGFYLCAWSHGTYGTEAFFGQGTRLTVV.

This clone was observed a single time. V and J are TRBV7-8 and TRBJ1-6; unclear D gene. The V end lost 2 bases, the J end lost 6 bases, and 11 bases lay between the germline ends. The germline CDR1 and CDR2 sequences are SGHVS and FQNEAQ. The CDR3 has 15 residues. The CDR3 here is CASSLSAAPNSPLHF. The CDR3 DNA reads TGTGCCAGCAGCTTAAGTGCGGCCCCTAATTCACCCCTCCACTTT.

This clone was recorded a few times. As DNA, the CDR3 is TGTGCTAGTGGCCAATTCGGACTAGCGGGGTCGAATGAGCAGTTCTTC. This translates into CASGQFGLAGSNEQFF. This rearrangement joins TRBV12-5 to TRBJ2-1; 12 bases are a match to TRBD2. V dropped 6 bases and J dropped 7; count of bases not matched to a gene: 10. This CDR3 is built from 16 residues. The germline V gene has CDR1 LGHNT and CDR2 FRNRAP.

The gene calls are TRBV7-2 and TRBJ1-6; D is unresolved. This CDR3 is built from 16 residues. Trimming stripped 1 base from V and 0 bases from J, with 7 bases between. Looked up from germline, CDR1 is SGHTA and CDR2 is FQGNSA. The CDR3 bases are TGTGCCAGCAGCTTAGGTACACACTCCTATAATTCACCCCTCCACTTT. Translated, it gives CASSLGTHSYNSPLHF.

This clone was counted once. The chain employs TRBV13 and TRBJ1-4, with D maybe TRBD1 (6 bases). V dropped 4 bases and J dropped 5 bases, with 11 bases sitting between them. Germline CDR1 reads PRHDT; CDR2 reads FYEKMQ (reference sequence). This CDR3 comprises 14 residues. CDR3 coding DNA: TGTGCCAGCAGCTCGGGACAAGAAAATGAAAAACTGTTTTTT. It encodes CASSSGQENEKLFF.

This rearrangement joins TRBV18 to TRBJ1-1; TRBD1 might be the D (6 bases). Trimming shortened V by 2 bases and J by 5 bases, and 12 bases separated the two germline ends. The CDR3 is made up of 14 amino acids. From germline, CDR1 is KGHSH and CDR2 LQKENI. The CDR3 loop is CASSPMDSSTEAFF. For the CDR3, the DNA is TGTGCCAGCTCACCAATGGACAGCTCTACTGAAGCTTTCTTT.

Remarks on this clone: The junction differs from germline at one of its ends, possibly a read error. The chain links TRBV7-7 to TRBJ1-2; TRBD1 might be the D (5 bases). From germline, CDR1 is SSHAT and CDR2 FNYEAQ (reference sequence). This CDR3 has 16 residues. CDR3 region: CASSSPQPSGKYGYTF. The CDR3, as DNA: TGTGCTAGCAGCTCTCCCCAACCATCAGGGAAATATGGCTACACCTTC. Full variable domain (outside the CDR3, taken from reference TRBV7-7 and TRBJ1-2): GAGVSQSPRYKVTKRGQDVTLRCDPISSHATLYWYQQALGQGPEFLTYFNYEAQPDKSGLPSDRFSAERPEGSISTLTIQRTEQRDSAMYRCASSSPQPSGKYGYTFGSGTRLTVV.

This clone showed up just a few times. This chain links TRBV6-5 with TRBJ1-3; possibly TRBD1 for D (5 bases). This CDR3 is 15 amino acids long. The V end lost 5 bases, the J end lost 4 bases, and 15 bases lay between the germline ends. Looked up from germline, CDR1 is MNHEY and CDR2 is SVGAGI. DNA of the CDR3: TGTGCCAGCAGTCCTACGGACAAGAGGGGAAACACCATATATTTT. Its translation: CASSPTDKRGNTIYF.

This chain links TRBV6-2 or TRBV6-3 with TRBJ1-1, with D possibly matching TRBD1 (6 bases). The CDR3 totals 16 residues. Germline V gene lookup returns CDR1 MNHEY and CDR2 SVGEGT. With 4 bases removed from V and 0 bases from J, the gap between germline ends came to 15 bases. CDR3 amino acids: CASSFNTGRVNTEAFF. The CDR3 nucleotides are TGTGCCAGCAGTTTTAACACAGGGAGGGTGAACACTGAAGCTTTCTTT.

The chain links TRBV6-5 to TRBJ1-3; D is perhaps TRBD1 (5 bases). With 5 bases removed from V and 0 bases from J, the gap between germline ends came to 11 bases. The germline V gene has CDR1 MNHEY and CDR2 SVGAGI. The CDR3 covers 15 residues. The CDR3: CASSRGGSSGNTIYF. The CDR3 DNA reads as TGTGCCAGCAGTCGGGGGGGATCCTCTGGAAACACCATATATTTT.

The J gene is TRBJ1-4, the V gene TRBV18; D remains ambiguous. Germline V gene sequence: CDR1 KGHSH, CDR2 LQKENI. CDR3 length: 18 amino acids. V lost 4 bases and J lost 2, with 20 bases in between. Here the CDR3 reads CASSLPNRSRRTNEKLFF. CDR3 nucleotide sequence: TGTGCCAGCTCACTTCCCAATAGGAGTCGGCGTACTAATGAAAAACTGTTTTTT. The variable domain in full, completed from reference TRBV18 and TRBJ1-4, reads NAGVMQNPRHLVRRRGQEARLRCSPMKGHSHVYWYRQLPEEGLKFMVYLQKENIIDESGMPKERFSAEFPKEGPSILRIQQVVRGDSAAYFCASSLPNRSRRTNEKLFFGSGTQLSVL.

This chain uses TRBV7-2 with TRBJ2-2; 11 bases map to TRBD1. The germline gives CDR1 SGHTA, CDR2 FQGNSA. The CDR3 contains 15 residues. The ends lost 5 bases at V and 6 bases at J; junction bases unmatched: 5. This CDR3 is CASSPDRGLPGELFF. The CDR3 bases are TGTGCCAGCAGCCCGGACAGGGGGCTCCCCGGGGAGCTGTTTTTT.

The chain uses TRBV4-3 and TRBJ2-1; 13 bases are shared with TRBD2. The CDR3 runs 18 residues. With 4 bases clipped from V and 6 bases from J, the junction kept 12 bases outside the gene matches. Looked up from germline, CDR1 is LGHNA and CDR2 is YSLEER. The CDR3 spells CASSRWAGLAGSVNEQFF. In DNA, the CDR3 is TGCGCCAGCAGCCGCTGGGCGGGACTAGCGGGATCGGTCAATGAGCAGTTCTTC.

The chain recombines TRBV10-3 with TRBJ1-5; D might be TRBD1 (6 bases). The CDR3 spans 14 residues. The V and J ends lost 3 bases and 7 bases respectively, with 13 bases between them. CDR1 is ENHRY and CDR2 is SYGVKD in the germline V gene. The DNA of the CDR3 is TGTGCCATCAGTGATTCGCAGGGGTCCCAGCCCCAGCATTTT. Translated, it gives CAISDSQGSQPQHF.